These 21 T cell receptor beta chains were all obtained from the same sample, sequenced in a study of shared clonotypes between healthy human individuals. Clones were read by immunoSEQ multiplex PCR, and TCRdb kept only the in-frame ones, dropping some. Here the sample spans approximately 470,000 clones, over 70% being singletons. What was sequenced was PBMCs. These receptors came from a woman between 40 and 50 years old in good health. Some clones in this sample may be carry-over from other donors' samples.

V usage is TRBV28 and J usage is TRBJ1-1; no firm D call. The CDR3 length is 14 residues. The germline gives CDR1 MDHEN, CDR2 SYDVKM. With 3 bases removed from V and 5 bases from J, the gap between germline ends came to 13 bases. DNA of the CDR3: TGTGCCAGCAGTTTTCAAGGAACCGGGACTGAAGCTTTCTTT. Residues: CASSFQGTGTEAFF.

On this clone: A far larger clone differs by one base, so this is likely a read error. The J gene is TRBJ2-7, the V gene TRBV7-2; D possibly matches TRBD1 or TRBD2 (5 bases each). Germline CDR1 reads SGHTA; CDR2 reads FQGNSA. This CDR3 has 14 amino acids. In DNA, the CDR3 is TGTGTCAGCAGCTTAGCAGGGACCCTATACGAGCAGTACTTC. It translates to CVSSLAGTLYEQYF.

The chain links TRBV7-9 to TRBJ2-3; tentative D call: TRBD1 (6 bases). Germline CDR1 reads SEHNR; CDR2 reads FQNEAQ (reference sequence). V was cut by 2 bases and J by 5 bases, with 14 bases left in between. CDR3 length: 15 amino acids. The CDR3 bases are TGTGCCAGCAGCTTATCAGGGGTGAGGATAGATACGCAGTATTTT. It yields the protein CASSLSGVRIDTQYF. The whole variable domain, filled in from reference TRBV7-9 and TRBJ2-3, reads DTGVSQNPRHKITKRGQNVTFRCDPISEHNRLYWYRQTLGQGPEFLTYFQNEAQLEKSRLLSDRFSAERPKGSFSTLEIQRTEQGDSAMYLCASSLSGVRIDTQYFGPGTRLTVL.

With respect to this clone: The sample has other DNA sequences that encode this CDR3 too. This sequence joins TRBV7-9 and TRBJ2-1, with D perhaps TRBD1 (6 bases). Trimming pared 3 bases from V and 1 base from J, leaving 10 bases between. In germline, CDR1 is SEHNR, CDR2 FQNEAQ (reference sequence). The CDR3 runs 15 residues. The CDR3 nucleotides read TGTGCCAGCAGCTTGGGGCAGGGGTCCTACAATGAGCAGTTCTTC. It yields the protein CASSLGQGSYNEQFF.

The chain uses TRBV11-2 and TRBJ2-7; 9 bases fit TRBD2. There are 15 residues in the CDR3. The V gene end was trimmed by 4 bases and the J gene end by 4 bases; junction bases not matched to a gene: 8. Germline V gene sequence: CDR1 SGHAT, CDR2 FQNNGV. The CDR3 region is CASSSRGTSRYEQYF. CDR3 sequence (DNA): TGTGCCAGCAGCTCCAGGGGGACTAGCCGATACGAGCAGTACTTC.

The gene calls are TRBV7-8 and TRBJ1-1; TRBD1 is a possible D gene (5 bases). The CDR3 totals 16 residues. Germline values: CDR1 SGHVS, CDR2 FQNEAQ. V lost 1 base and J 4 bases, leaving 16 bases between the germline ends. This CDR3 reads CASSLEFRDGRTEAFF. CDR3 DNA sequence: TGTGCCAGCAGCTTAGAGTTCCGGGACGGTCGCACTGAAGCTTTCTTT. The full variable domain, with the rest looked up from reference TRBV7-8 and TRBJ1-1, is GAGVSQSPRYKVAKRGQDVALRCDPISGHVSLFWYQQALGQGPEFLTYFQNEAQLDKSGLPSDRFFAERPEGSVSTLKIQRTQQEDSAVYLCASSLEFRDGRTEAFFGQGTRLTVV.

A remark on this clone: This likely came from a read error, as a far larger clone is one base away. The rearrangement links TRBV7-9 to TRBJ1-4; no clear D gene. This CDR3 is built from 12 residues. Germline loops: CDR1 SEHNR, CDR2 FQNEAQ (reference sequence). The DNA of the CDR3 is TGTGCCAGCATGGACGGCAATGGAAAACTGTTTTTT. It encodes CASMDGNGKLFF.

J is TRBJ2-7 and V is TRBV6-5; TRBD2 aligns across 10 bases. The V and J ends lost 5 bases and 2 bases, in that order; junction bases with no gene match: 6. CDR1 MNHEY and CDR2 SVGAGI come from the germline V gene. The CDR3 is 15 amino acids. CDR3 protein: CASSTRTSGAYEQYF. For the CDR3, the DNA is TGTGCCAGCAGTACAAGAACTAGCGGGGCCTACGAGCAGTACTTC.

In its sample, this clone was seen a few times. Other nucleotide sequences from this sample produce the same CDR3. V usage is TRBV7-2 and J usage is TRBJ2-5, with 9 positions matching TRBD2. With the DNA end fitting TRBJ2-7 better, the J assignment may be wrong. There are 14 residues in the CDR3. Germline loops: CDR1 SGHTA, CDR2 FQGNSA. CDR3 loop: CASSSSSGTSEQYF. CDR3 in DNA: TGTGCCAGCAGCTCTTCTAGCGGGACGAGCGAGCAGTACTTC.

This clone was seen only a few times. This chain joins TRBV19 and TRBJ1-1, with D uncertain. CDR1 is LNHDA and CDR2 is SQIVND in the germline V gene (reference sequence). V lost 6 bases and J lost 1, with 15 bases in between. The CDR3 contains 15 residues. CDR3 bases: TGTGCCAGTAGCTTTGGACCGAAACGGAACACTGAAGCTTTCTTT. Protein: CASSFGPKRNTEAFF.

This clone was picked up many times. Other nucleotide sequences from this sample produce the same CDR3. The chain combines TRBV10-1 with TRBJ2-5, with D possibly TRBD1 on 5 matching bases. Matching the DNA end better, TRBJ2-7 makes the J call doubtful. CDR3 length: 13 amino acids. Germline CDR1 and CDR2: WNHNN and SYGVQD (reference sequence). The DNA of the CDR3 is TGCGCCAGCAGTGGACAGCCGTCCTACGAGCAGTACTTC. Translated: CASSGQPSYEQYF.

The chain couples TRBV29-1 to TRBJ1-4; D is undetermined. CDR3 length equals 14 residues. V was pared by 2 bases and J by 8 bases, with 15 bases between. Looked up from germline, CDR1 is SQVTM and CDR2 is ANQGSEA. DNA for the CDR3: TGCAGCGTTGAACCCATCTCGCAGCGGGAAAAACTGTTTTTT. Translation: CSVEPISQREKLFF.

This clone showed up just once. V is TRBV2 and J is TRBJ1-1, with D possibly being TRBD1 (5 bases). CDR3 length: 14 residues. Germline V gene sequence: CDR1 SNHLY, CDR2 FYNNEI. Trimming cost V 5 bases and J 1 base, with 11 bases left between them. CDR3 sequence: CASSPIRANTEAFF. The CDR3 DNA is TGTGCCAGCAGTCCGATCAGGGCGAACACTGAAGCTTTCTTT.

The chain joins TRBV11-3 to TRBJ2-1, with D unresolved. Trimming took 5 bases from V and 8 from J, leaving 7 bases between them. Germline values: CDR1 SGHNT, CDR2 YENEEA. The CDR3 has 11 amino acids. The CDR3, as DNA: TGTGCCAGCAGCCGGACGGATGAGCAGTTCTTC. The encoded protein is CASSRTDEQFF.

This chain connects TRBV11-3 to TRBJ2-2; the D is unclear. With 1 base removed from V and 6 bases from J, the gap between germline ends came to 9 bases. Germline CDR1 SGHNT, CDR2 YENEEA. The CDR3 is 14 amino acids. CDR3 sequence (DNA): TGTGCCAGCAGCTTAGGGCCAACCCCCGGGGAGCTGTTTTTT. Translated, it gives CASSLGPTPGELFF.

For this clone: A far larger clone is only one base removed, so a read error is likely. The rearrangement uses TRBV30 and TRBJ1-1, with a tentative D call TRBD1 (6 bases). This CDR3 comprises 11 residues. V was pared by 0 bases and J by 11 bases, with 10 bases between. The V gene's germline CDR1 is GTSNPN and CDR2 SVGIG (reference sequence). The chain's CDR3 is CAWSVYRAAFF. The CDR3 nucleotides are TGTGCCTGGAGTGTATACAGGGCCGCTTTCTTT.

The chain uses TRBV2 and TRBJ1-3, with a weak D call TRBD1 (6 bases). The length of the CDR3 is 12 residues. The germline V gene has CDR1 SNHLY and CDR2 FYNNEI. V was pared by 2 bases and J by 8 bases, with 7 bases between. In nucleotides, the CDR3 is TGTGCCAGCAGTGAAAACAGGGACACCATATATTTT. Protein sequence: CASSENRDTIYF.

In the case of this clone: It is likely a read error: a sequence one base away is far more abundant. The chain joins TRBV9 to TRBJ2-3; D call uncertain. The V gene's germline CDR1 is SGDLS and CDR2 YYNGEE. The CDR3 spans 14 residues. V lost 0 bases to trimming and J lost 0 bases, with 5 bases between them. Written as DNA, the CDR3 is TGTGCCAGCAGCGTAGCGGCTAGCACAGATACGCAGTATTTT. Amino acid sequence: CASSVAASTDTQYF.

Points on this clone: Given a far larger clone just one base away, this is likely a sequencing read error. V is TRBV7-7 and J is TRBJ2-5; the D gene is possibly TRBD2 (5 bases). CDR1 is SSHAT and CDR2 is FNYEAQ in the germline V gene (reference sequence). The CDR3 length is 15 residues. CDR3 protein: CASSFAASSQETRYF. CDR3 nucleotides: TGTGCCAGCAGCTTCGCGGCTAGCTCTCAAGAGACCCGGTACTTC.

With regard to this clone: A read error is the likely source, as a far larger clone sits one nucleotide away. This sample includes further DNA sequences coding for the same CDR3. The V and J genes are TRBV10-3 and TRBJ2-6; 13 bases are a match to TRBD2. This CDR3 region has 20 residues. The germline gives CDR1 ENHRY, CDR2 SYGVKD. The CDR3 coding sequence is TGTGCCATCAGTGGCCCGACTAGCGGGAGGTCCGAGGGGCGGGCCAATGTCCTGACTTTC. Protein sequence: CAISGPTSGRSEGRANVLTF.

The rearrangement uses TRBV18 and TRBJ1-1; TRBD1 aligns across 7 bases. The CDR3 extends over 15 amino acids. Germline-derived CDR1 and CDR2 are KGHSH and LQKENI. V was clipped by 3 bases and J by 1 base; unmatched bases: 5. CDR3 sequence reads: CASSPPTGTNTEAFF. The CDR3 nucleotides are TGTGCCAGCTCACCGCCGACAGGGACGAACACTGAAGCTTTCTTT.